Listed below are T cell receptor beta chains from one sample, sequenced in a study of blood T cells in healthy people across ages. TCRdb re-called the 5' RACE reads through MiXCR, storing one row per CDR3 protein. The sample records hundreds of thousands of distinct CDR3 sequences, roughly 26% being singletons. The sample also formed part of further work on T cells of mothers and their children.

Sample: blood. Every receptor here comes from a boy aged 5-17 years in good health. Both conserved end residues are part of each CDR3. A D gene is named only where the DNA matches it firmly. Clone size is stated in some rows and not others, as once, few, many or a class when expanded.

d_call | j_call | clone_size | v_call | cdr3_nt | cdr3_aa
. | TRBJ1-5 | many | TRBV27 | TGTGCCAGCAGTTTCGGGGGGGATCAGCCCCAGCATTTT | CASSFGGDQPQHF
TRBD2 | TRBJ2-7 | . | TRBV27 | TGTGCCAGCAGTTTAAGCGGGGGTGCCGCCTACGAGCAGTACTTC | CASSLSGGAAYEQYF
. | TRBJ2-2 | . | TRBV2 | TGTGCCAGCAGTCCTGACGGGGGTAGGGGCACCGGGGAGCTGTTTTTT | CASSPDGGRGTGELFF
. | TRBJ2-7 | few | TRBV15 | TGTGCCACCAGCAGAGATTATAAAGGGACGAGCGAGCAGTACTTC | CATSRDYKGTSEQYF
. | TRBJ2-3 | . | TRBV30 | TGTGCCTGGAATCCCGTGACTAGCACAGATACGCAGTATTTT | CAWNPVTSTDTQYF
TRBD1 | TRBJ2-1 | once | TRBV12-3/TRBV12-4 | TGTGCCAGCAGTGGACAGGGGATTGGCAATGAGCAGTTCTTC | CASSGQGIGNEQFF
. | TRBJ1-5 | . | TRBV3-1 | TGTGCCAGCAGCCAAGAAGGGCTTAGCAATCAGCCCCAGCATTTT | CASSQEGLSNQPQHF
TRBD1 | TRBJ1-5 | few | TRBV19 | TGTGCCAGTAGTAGTGGGACAGCGACGAATCAGCCCCAGCATTTT | CASSSGTATNQPQHF
TRBD1 | TRBJ2-1 | few | TRBV4-3 | TGCGCCAGCAGCCAAGATTGGGCGGGACAGGGGAGGGATGAGCAGTTCTTC | CASSQDWAGQGRDEQFF
TRBD2 | TRBJ2-1 | . | TRBV20-1 | TGCAGTGCTCAACCTTGGGGGACTAACTCCTACAATGAGCAGTTCTTC | CSAQPWGTNSYNEQFF
TRBD2 | TRBJ2-1 | . | TRBV5-1 | TGCGCCAGCAGCCCCCCGGGGGGGTTCTACAATGAGCAGTTCTTC | CASSPPGGFYNEQFF
. | TRBJ2-4 | . | TRBV5-4 | TGTGCCAGCAGCTTGGACCAAGACAAAAACATTCAGTACTTC | CASSLDQDKNIQYF
TRBD1 | TRBJ2-5 | few | TRBV12-3/TRBV12-4 | TGTGCCAGCAGCCGGGACAGGGGGCTAATAGAGACCCAGTACTTC | CASSRDRGLIETQYF
. | TRBJ2-5 | . | TRBV5-5 | TGTGCCAGCACCCATTCGGGGGATGGGACCCAGTACTTC | CASTHSGDGTQYF
. | TRBJ2-3 | . | TRBV20-1 | TGCAGTGCCGGTGGTGCCACAGATACGCAGTGTTTT | CSAGGATDTQCF
TRBD2 | TRBJ2-1 | few | TRBV12-3/TRBV12-4 | TGTGCCAGCAGTTTGCCTCCGGGACTAGCGGGAGACTACAATGAGCAGTTCTTC | CASSLPPGLAGDYNEQFF
. | TRBJ2-1 | . | TRBV10-3 | TGTGCCATCAGAGGGGGGGACAATGAGCAGTTCTTC | CAIRGGDNEQFF
. | TRBJ2-4 | few | TRBV24-1 | TGTGCCACCGGCTGGCTTTTGAGGGTCGGAGCCAAAAACATTCAGTACTTC | CATGWLLRVGAKNIQYF
TRBD2 | TRBJ2-7 | . | TRBV4-3 | TGCGCCAGCAGTCTCACTAGCGGGCAAAGCTCCTACGAGCAGTACTTC | CASSLTSGQSSYEQYF
. | TRBJ2-7 | few | TRBV11-1 | TGTGCCAGCAGTCGAAGCGGGCAGTCCTACGAGCAGTACTTC | CASSRSGQSYEQYF
. | TRBJ2-1 | few | TRBV20-1 | TGCAGTGCTAGAGTATCGACTCCCTACAATGAGCAGTTCTTC | CSARVSTPYNEQFF
. | TRBJ2-3 | once | TRBV29-1 | TGCAGCGTTGAAGAAACCGGGCCAGGCGATACGCAGTATTTT | CSVEETGPGDTQYF
. | TRBJ2-3 | . | TRBV29-1 | TGCGGCGTTGATGGATACTCCACAGATACGCAGTATTTT | CGVDGYSTDTQYF
. | TRBJ2-4 | . | TRBV9 | TGTGCCAGCAGCTCCCACCCAAGAGCAGGCTCAGCCAAAAACATTCAGTACTTC | CASSSHPRAGSAKNIQYF
. | TRBJ2-2 | . | TRBV7-3 | TGTGCCAGCAGGCCGTCAGGTCAGAACACCGGGGAGCTGTTTTTT | CASRPSGQNTGELFF
TRBD1 | TRBJ2-5 | . | TRBV20-1 | TGCAGTGCGTCGCCCTCGACAGGGGGGGGGGAGACCCAGTACTTC | CSASPSTGGGETQYF
. | TRBJ1-4 | . | TRBV29-1 | TGCAGCGTTGAGGAGACGGAAAAAAAACTGTTTTTT | CSVEETEKKLFF
. | TRBJ1-3 | . | TRBV2 | TGTGCCAGCAGTCAAAACCGCTTGTCTGGAAACACCATATATTTT | CASSQNRLSGNTIYF
TRBD1 | TRBJ2-1 | . | TRBV29-1 | TGCAGCGCCGAGGACAGGGTAGCTGAGCAGTTCTTC | CSAEDRVAEQFF
. | TRBJ1-2 | . | TRBV4-1 | TGCGCCAGCAGCCAAGTCATAGTTGGTGCGGGCTACACCTTC | CASSQVIVGAGYTF
TRBD1 | TRBJ1-4 | few | TRBV9 | TGTGCCAGCAGCGTAGGAGGGACAGAGAATGAAAAACTGTTTTTT | CASSVGGTENEKLFF
TRBD2 | TRBJ2-1 | . | TRBV9 | TGTGCCAGCAGCGTAACTAGCGGGGCCCATGAGCAGTTCTTC | CASSVTSGAHEQFF
. | TRBJ1-2 | . | TRBV5-6 | TGTGCCAGCAGCGCTCACACTGCATGGGGCTGGGATGGCTACACCTTC | CASSAHTAWGWDGYTF
TRBD2 | TRBJ2-5 | . | TRBV12-3/TRBV12-4 | TGTGCCAGCAGACTTTTGGGACTAAAAGAGACCCAGTACTTC | CASRLLGLKETQYF
TRBD2 | TRBJ2-5 | few | TRBV12-3/TRBV12-4 | TGTGCCAGCAGCGATAGACTAGCGGATCAAGAGACCCAGTACTTC | CASSDRLADQETQYF
. | TRBJ1-5 | few | TRBV6-1 | TGTGCCAGCAGCAATATCCCGGATAATAGCAATCAGCCCCAGCATTTT | CASSNIPDNSNQPQHF
. | TRBJ2-7 | . | TRBV11-3 | TGTGCCAGCAGCCGTGGTGGGGAGAGGGAATGGTACTTC | CASSRGGEREWYF
TRBD1 | TRBJ1-1 | few | TRBV7-3 | TGTGCCAGCAGCCAAGGGACAGTGAACACTGAAGCTTTCTTT | CASSQGTVNTEAFF
. | TRBJ2-3 | few | TRBV12-3/TRBV12-4 | TGTGCCAGCAGGGAGGGGGTGGACGGCACAGATACGCAGTATTTT | CASREGVDGTDTQYF
. | TRBJ2-3 | . | TRBV6-5 | TGTGCCAGCAGTTACGACCCGGACGGGGCTGTCAGAGATACGCAGTATTTT | CASSYDPDGAVRDTQYF
TRBD1 | TRBJ2-2 | . | TRBV29-1 | TGCAGCGTTGAAGATCCAGACAGGGGGTCCGGGGAGCTGTTTTTT | CSVEDPDRGSGELFF
. | TRBJ2-5 | . | TRBV5-1 | TGCGCCAGCAGCTTGCCCCGTGGACAAGAGACCCAGTACTTC | CASSLPRGQETQYF